This T cell receptor beta chain was documented in a study of CD8 T cells in ankylosing spondylitis. Overall study findings and caveats: The authors reported significant enrichment of disease-linked clones in matched ankylosing spondylitis synovial fluid. One TCR beta motif, made up of eight highly homologous variants, appeared characteristic of ankylosing spondylitis blood. Prior work had noted some motif variants in reactive arthritis blood and synovial fluid.

This clonotype was found a few times. The antigen remains unidentified. This CDR3 spans 14 amino acids. The junction had 10 bases not matched to a gene; V was cut back by 6 bases and J by 8 bases. CDR1 is DFQATT, CDR2 SNEGSKA, per germline (reference sequence). In TCRdb, the 5' RACE reads were re-called with MiXCR into one record per CDR3 protein. The sample consists of 200,000 to 250,000 distinct CDR3 sequences, about a quarter of them appearing once. This receptor was taken from a male donor with ankylosing spondylitis or in good health (not recorded which). The sequenced material came from blood, either unsorted or a sorted T cell fraction (not recorded which). The rearrangement links TRBV20-1 to TRBJ2-1; 10 bases fit TRBD2. The CDR3 sequence is CSAPSLAGVYEQFF. As DNA, the CDR3 is TGCAGTGCCCCCAGCCTAGCGGGAGTCTATGAGCAGTTCTTC.